This TCR beta chain is from a study of CD8 T cells in ankylosing spondylitis. For this clonotype: The antigen is undetermined. A much more abundant neighbour one base away suggests this may be a read error.

Quantitative 5'-RACE with molecular barcodes produced the TCR beta libraries. TCRdb ran MiXCR on the 5' RACE reads and lists one entry per CDR3 protein. The table shows about 130,000 distinct CDR3 sequences, with 6.5% to 9% occurring only once. The CDR3 is 14 amino acids. With 2 bases clipped from V and 10 bases from J, the junction kept 9 bases outside the gene matches. CDR1 SGHRS and CDR2 YFSETQ come from the germline V gene. Study-wide points: Clones linked to disease, bearing a CD8+ phenotype, were relatively rare in peripheral blood. A TCR beta motif made of fewer than ten highly homologous variants seemed typical of ankylosing spondylitis blood. Matched ankylosing spondylitis synovial fluid reportedly showed significant enrichment of disease-linked clones.

This TCR was sampled from a male donor with ankylosing spondylitis or in good health (not recorded which). J is TRBJ2-7 and V is TRBV5-1; 10 nucleotides line up with TRBD1. The sequenced sample was blood, either unsorted or a sorted T cell fraction (not recorded which). Here the CDR3 DNA reads TGCGCCAGCAGCTTCGGGACAGGGGACGTCGCACAGTACTTC. It codes for CASSFGTGDVAQYF.